Reported below is one T cell receptor (beta chain). This sample stems from a study of blood T cell repertoires in COVID-19. Original handling: Reference gene primer amplification yielded estimated nucleated cell counts. The assay was immunoSEQ multiplex PCR, and TCRdb's table has in-frame clones only and misses some. That table is the source of V, J and clone size, and D and trimming were worked out from the DNA. The data show hundreds of thousands of clones, roughly nine tenths seen once. Germline CDR1 LNHNV, CDR2 YYDKDF (reference sequence). With 0 bases clipped from V and 7 bases from J, the junction kept 8 bases outside the gene matches. The CDR3 runs 16 residues.

The V gene is TRBV15, the J gene TRBJ2-1; TRBD2 aligns across 8 bases. What was sequenced was PBMCs or T cells enriched from blood (not recorded which). The sequence was collected from a woman under 30 who had recovered from COVID-19. CDR3 DNA sequence: TGTGCCACCAGCAGAGATTTCGGGGGGGCGGCTAATGAGCAGTTCTTC. Its translation: CATSRDFGGAANEQFF. Together with reference TRBV15 and TRBJ2-1, the CDR3 gives the full variable domain: DAMVIQNPRYQVTQFGKPVTLSCSQTLNHNVMYWYQQKSSQAPKLLFHYYDKDFNNEADTPDNFQSRRPNTSFCFLDIRSPGLGDTAMYLCATSRDFGGAANEQFFGPGTRLTVL.